These T cell receptor beta chains were read from a single sample in a study of T cell repertoires in cytomegalovirus infection. TCRdb redid the calling of the reads with MiXCR, one entry per CDR3 protein. The sample contains 510,000 or so distinct CDR3 sequences, around 27% of which appear only once. The sequenced sample consisted of PBMCs. These receptors were collected from a human donor in good health (CMV status not recorded). Some clones in this sample may be carry-over from other donors' samples. The CDR3 runs from the conserved cysteine through the conserved F or W. The D gene is left open where the match is weak. Clone size is stated in some rows and not others, as once, few, many or a class when expanded.

j_gene: TRBJ2-7
v_gene: TRBV6-2/TRBV6-3
d_gene: TRBD1
abundance: NA
CDR3aa: CASSQDRPSYEQYF
CDR3nt: TGTGCCAGCAGTCAGGACAGGCCATCCTACGAGCAGTACTTC

j_gene: TRBJ1-2
v_gene: TRBV28
d_gene: TRBD1
abundance: NA
CDR3aa: CASSYGLLGQGSGYTF
CDR3nt: TGTGCCAGCAGCTATGGGCTCTTGGGACAGGGAAGCGGCTACACCTTC

j_gene: TRBJ1-1
v_gene: TRBV7-9
d_gene: NA
abundance: few
CDR3aa: CASSFPEGGADTEAFF
CDR3nt: TGTGCCAGCAGCTTCCCGGAGGGGGGCGCGGACACTGAAGCTTTCTTT

j_gene: TRBJ2-1
v_gene: TRBV7-1
d_gene: TRBD2
abundance: NA
CDR3aa: CASRPRTSGTGNEQFF
CDR3nt: TGTGCCAGCAGACCCCGGACTAGCGGGACAGGCAATGAGCAGTTCTTC

j_gene: TRBJ1-3
v_gene: TRBV11-3
d_gene: NA
abundance: NA
CDR3aa: CASSLSGLPGPGNTIYF
CDR3nt: TGTGCCAGCAGCTTATCGGGACTCCCTGGTCCTGGAAACACCATATATTTT

j_gene: TRBJ1-2
v_gene: TRBV7-2
d_gene: NA
abundance: many
CDR3aa: CASSRSLAAVGYGYTF
CDR3nt: TGTGCCAGCAGCCGGAGCTTGGCCGCGGTGGGGTATGGCTACACCTTC

j_gene: TRBJ2-4
v_gene: TRBV11-2
d_gene: NA
abundance: NA
CDR3aa: CASSPSTGDIQYF
CDR3nt: TGTGCCAGCAGCCCATCGACGGGAGACATTCAGTACTTC

j_gene: TRBJ2-7
v_gene: TRBV28
d_gene: NA
abundance: NA
CDR3aa: CASSLQWGEQYF
CDR3nt: TGTGCCAGCAGTTTACAGTGGGGGGAGCAGTACTTC

j_gene: TRBJ1-1
v_gene: TRBV7-8
d_gene: NA
abundance: many
CDR3aa: CASSSGGATEAFF
CDR3nt: TGTGCCAGCAGCTCCGGGGGGGCCACTGAAGCTTTCTTT

j_gene: TRBJ2-7
v_gene: TRBV18
d_gene: NA
abundance: NA
CDR3aa: CASSPQQDYEQYF
CDR3nt: TGTGCCAGCTCACCCCAACAGGACTACGAGCAGTACTTC

j_gene: TRBJ2-7
v_gene: TRBV7-2
d_gene: TRBD2
abundance: NA
CDR3aa: CASSFSGVDSYEQYF
CDR3nt: TGTGCCAGCAGCTTTAGCGGGGTTGATTCCTACGAGCAGTACTTC

j_gene: TRBJ2-3
v_gene: TRBV11-3
d_gene: NA
abundance: NA
CDR3aa: CASSPGQPSTDTQYF
CDR3nt: TGTGCCAGCAGTCCCGGACAGCCTAGCACAGATACGCAGTATTTT

j_gene: TRBJ1-3
v_gene: TRBV7-2
d_gene: NA
abundance: many
CDR3aa: CASSLAPGPTGDTIYF
CDR3nt: TGTGCCAGCAGCTTAGCCCCGGGACCGACAGGTGACACCATATATTTT

j_gene: TRBJ2-5
v_gene: TRBV12-3/TRBV12-4
d_gene: TRBD1
abundance: few
CDR3aa: CASSLFAGQGETQYF
CDR3nt: TGTGCCAGCAGTTTGTTTGCGGGACAGGGGGAGACCCAGTACTTC

j_gene: TRBJ2-4
v_gene: TRBV3-1
d_gene: NA
abundance: NA
CDR3aa: CASSYTAKNIQYF
CDR3nt: TGTGCCAGCAGTTACACCGCCAAAAACATTCAGTACTTC

j_gene: TRBJ1-5
v_gene: TRBV7-9
d_gene: TRBD1
abundance: NA
CDR3aa: CASSSDRDLTDYSNQPQHF
CDR3nt: TGTGCCAGCAGCAGCGACAGGGATTTAACTGATTATAGCAATCAGCCCCAGCATTTT

j_gene: TRBJ1-5
v_gene: TRBV5-8
d_gene: NA
abundance: few
CDR3aa: CASSWTRQSNQPQHF
CDR3nt: TGTGCCAGCAGCTGGACGCGGCAAAGCAATCAGCCCCAGCATTTT

j_gene: TRBJ2-3
v_gene: TRBV7-2
d_gene: NA
abundance: many
CDR3aa: CASSLPGVDTQYF
CDR3nt: TGTGCCAGCAGCTTACCAGGGGTGGATACGCAGTATTTT

j_gene: TRBJ2-5
v_gene: TRBV2
d_gene: TRBD2
abundance: few
CDR3aa: CASSVRLAAEGETQYF
CDR3nt: TGTGCCAGCAGTGTGAGACTAGCGGCCGAAGGGGAGACCCAGTACTTC

j_gene: TRBJ1-4
v_gene: TRBV7-8
d_gene: TRBD1
abundance: few
CDR3aa: CASSFSRQGGNEKLFF
CDR3nt: TGTGCCAGCAGCTTCAGTAGACAGGGGGGGAATGAAAAACTGTTTTTT

j_gene: TRBJ2-3
v_gene: TRBV7-2
d_gene: NA
abundance: NA
CDR3aa: CASSRTSTISSDTQYF
CDR3nt: TGTGCCAGCAGTCGAACTAGCACCATCTCTTCTGATACGCAGTATTTT

j_gene: TRBJ1-2
v_gene: TRBV29-1
d_gene: TRBD1
abundance: NA
CDR3aa: CSFELKAGLLKTGGNYGYTF
CDR3nt: TGCAGCTTCGAACTTAAGGCCGGGCTCCTTAAGACAGGGGGCAACTATGGCTACACCTTC

j_gene: TRBJ2-3
v_gene: TRBV5-6
d_gene: NA
abundance: many
CDR3aa: CASSLLSGTDTQYF
CDR3nt: TGTGCCAGCAGCTTGCTTAGCGGCACAGATACGCAGTATTTT

j_gene: TRBJ2-7
v_gene: TRBV5-1
d_gene: NA
abundance: NA
CDR3aa: CASSSVSWEQYF
CDR3nt: TGCGCCAGCAGCTCCGTATCCTGGGAGCAGTACTTC

j_gene: TRBJ1-6
v_gene: TRBV7-9
d_gene: TRBD1
abundance: many
CDR3aa: CASSFGTENSPLHF
CDR3nt: TGTGCCAGCAGCTTCGGGACAGAAAATTCACCCCTCCACTTT

j_gene: TRBJ2-3
v_gene: TRBV11-2
d_gene: TRBD2
abundance: few
CDR3aa: CASATGGAVDTQYF
CDR3nt: TGTGCCAGCGCTACGGGAGGGGCGGTAGATACGCAGTATTTT

j_gene: TRBJ1-5
v_gene: TRBV7-2
d_gene: NA
abundance: many
CDR3aa: CASSSQGRRQPQHF
CDR3nt: TGTGCCAGCAGCTCCCAGGGGCGACGCCAGCCCCAGCATTTT

j_gene: TRBJ1-5
v_gene: TRBV6-2/TRBV6-3
d_gene: NA
abundance: few
CDR3aa: CASSAAGVGNQPQHF
CDR3nt: TGTGCCAGCAGCGCTGCGGGAGTAGGGAATCAGCCCCAGCATTTT

j_gene: TRBJ2-1
v_gene: TRBV12-5
d_gene: NA
abundance: NA
CDR3aa: CASGFRGRIGDEQFF
CDR3nt: TGTGCTAGTGGTTTTCGGGGGAGGATAGGTGATGAGCAGTTCTTC

j_gene: TRBJ1-1
v_gene: TRBV7-2
d_gene: TRBD1
abundance: few
CDR3aa: CASSSRGLDEAFF
CDR3nt: TGTGCCAGCAGCAGCAGGGGGCTCGATGAAGCTTTCTTT

j_gene: TRBJ1-2
v_gene: TRBV7-2
d_gene: TRBD1
abundance: NA
CDR3aa: CASSNYRGVLGYTF
CDR3nt: TGTGCCAGCAGTAATTACAGGGGGGTCCTTGGCTACACCTTC

j_gene: TRBJ2-2
v_gene: TRBV12-3/TRBV12-4
d_gene: NA
abundance: few
CDR3aa: CASLKLSGELFF
CDR3nt: TGTGCCAGCCTTAAGTTGTCCGGGGAGCTGTTTTTT

j_gene: TRBJ2-5
v_gene: TRBV5-1
d_gene: TRBD1
abundance: few
CDR3aa: CASSFLPQGAHDQETQYF
CDR3nt: TGCGCCAGCAGCTTCCTCCCGCAGGGGGCCCATGACCAAGAGACCCAGTACTTC

j_gene: TRBJ1-1
v_gene: TRBV27
d_gene: NA
abundance: NA
CDR3aa: CASWLNTEAFF
CDR3nt: TGTGCCAGCTGGCTTAACACTGAAGCTTTCTTT

j_gene: TRBJ1-2
v_gene: TRBV11-2
d_gene: NA
abundance: few
CDR3aa: CASSLGSEPFYGYTF
CDR3nt: TGTGCCAGCAGCTTAGGGTCGGAGCCCTTCTATGGCTACACCTTC

j_gene: TRBJ2-1
v_gene: TRBV18
d_gene: TRBD2
abundance: NA
CDR3aa: CASSTNSLAGPAVLDNEQFF
CDR3nt: TGTGCCAGCTCAACGAATTCGCTAGCGGGGCCCGCTGTTTTGGACAATGAGCAGTTCTTC

j_gene: TRBJ2-1
v_gene: TRBV5-4
d_gene: TRBD2
abundance: NA
CDR3aa: CASSLVGGLARGQGQFF
CDR3nt: TGTGCCAGCAGCTTGGTTGGGGGACTAGCGAGAGGACAGGGGCAGTTCTTC

j_gene: TRBJ1-4
v_gene: TRBV12-3/TRBV12-4
d_gene: NA
abundance: NA
CDR3aa: CASSFARGGGPEKPAEKLFF
CDR3nt: TGTGCCAGCAGTTTCGCCCGGGGAGGGGGTCCCGAAAAGCCGGCTGAAAAACTGTTTTTT

j_gene: TRBJ2-7
v_gene: TRBV27
d_gene: NA
abundance: NA
CDR3aa: CASSSQGILTHLYEQYF
CDR3nt: TGTGCCAGCAGTTCACAAGGGATATTAACACACCTCTACGAGCAGTACTTC

j_gene: TRBJ1-1
v_gene: TRBV7-2
d_gene: NA
abundance: many
CDR3aa: CASSLGGHTATEAFF
CDR3nt: TGTGCCAGCAGCTTAGGGGGCCACACGGCGACTGAAGCTTTCTTT

j_gene: TRBJ2-3
v_gene: TRBV6-8
d_gene: NA
abundance: NA
CDR3aa: CASSLVLGGADTQYF
CDR3nt: TGTGCCAGCAGTTTAGTTTTGGGGGGCGCAGATACGCAGTATTTT

j_gene: TRBJ1-2
v_gene: TRBV12-3/TRBV12-4
d_gene: NA
abundance: NA
CDR3aa: CASSRTDNYGYTF
CDR3nt: TGTGCCAGCAGTCGGACGGATAACTATGGCTACACCTTC

j_gene: TRBJ1-1
v_gene: TRBV27
d_gene: NA
abundance: NA
CDR3aa: CASSLSWQNTEAFF
CDR3nt: TGTGCCAGCAGTTTATCGTGGCAGAACACTGAAGCTTTCTTT

j_gene: TRBJ1-1
v_gene: TRBV10-3
d_gene: TRBD1
abundance: NA
CDR3aa: CAISSGTENTEAFF
CDR3nt: TGTGCCATCAGTTCCGGGACAGAGAACACTGAAGCTTTCTTT